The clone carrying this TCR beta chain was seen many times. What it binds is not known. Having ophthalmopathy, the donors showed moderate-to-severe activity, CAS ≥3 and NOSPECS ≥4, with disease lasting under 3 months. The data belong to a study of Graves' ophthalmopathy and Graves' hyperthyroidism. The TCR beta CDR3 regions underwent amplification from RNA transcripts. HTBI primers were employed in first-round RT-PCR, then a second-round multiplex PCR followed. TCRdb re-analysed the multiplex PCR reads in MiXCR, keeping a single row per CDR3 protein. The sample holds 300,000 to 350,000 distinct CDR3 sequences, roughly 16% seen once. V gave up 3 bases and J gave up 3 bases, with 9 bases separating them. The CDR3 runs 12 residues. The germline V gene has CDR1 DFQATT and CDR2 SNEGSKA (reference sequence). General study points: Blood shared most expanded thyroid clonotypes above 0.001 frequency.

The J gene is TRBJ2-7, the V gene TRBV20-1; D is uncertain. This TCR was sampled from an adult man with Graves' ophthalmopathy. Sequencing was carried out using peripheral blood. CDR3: CSASPQLYEQYF. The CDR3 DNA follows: TGCAGTGCTAGTCCCCAGCTCTACGAGCAGTACTTC.